Shown below are 6 T cell receptor beta chains from a single sample sequenced in a study of response to subunit inactivated influenza vaccine. MiXCR, run by TCRdb on the RT-PCR reads, gives a single entry per CDR3 protein. Of about 700,000 distinct CDR3 sequences listed, roughly 14% are singletons. The specimen comprised PBMCs from blood, sampled roughly 15 days before vaccination. Receptors originate from a man between 45 and 60 years old who received an inactivated influenza vaccine.

The sample holds a few counts of this clonotype. The gene calls are TRBV6-6 and TRBJ1-1; possibly TRBD1 for D (5 bases). This CDR3 has 13 residues. Per germline, CDR1 MNHNY and CDR2 SVGAGI (reference sequence). V dropped 7 bases and J dropped 5 bases, with 14 bases sitting between them. The CDR3 region has the DNA TGTGCCAGCACCCGGGGGGAGCCAACTGAAGCTTTCTTT. Protein: CASTRGEPTEAFF.

At least ten counts were recorded for this clonotype. The chain joins TRBV5-8 to TRBJ2-7, with D possibly TRBD2 on 5 matching bases. The germline gives CDR1 SGHTS, CDR2 YDEGEE. The CDR3 sequence is 14 residues long. V lost 1 base to trimming and J lost 6 bases, with 14 bases between them. The CDR3 sequence: CASSLRVKAGEQYF. CDR3 DNA sequence: TGTGCCAGCAGCTTGCGGGTAAAGGCGGGCGAGCAGTACTTC. The whole variable domain, filled in from reference TRBV5-8 and TRBJ2-7, reads EAGVTQSPTHLIKTRGQQATLRCSPISGHTSVYWYQQALGLGLQFLLWYDEGEERNRGNFPPRFSGRQFPNYSSELNVNALELEDSALYLCASSLRVKAGEQYFGPGTRLTVT.

The chain employs TRBV14 and TRBJ2-1; TRBD2 matches at 11 bases. The germline gives CDR1 SGHDN, CDR2 FVKESK. The CDR3 spans 16 residues. V lost 2 bases, J lost 5 bases, and 5 bases stayed unmatched. CDR3 in amino acids: CASSQPGLAAHNEQFF. In DNA, the CDR3 is TGTGCCAGCAGCCAACCGGGACTAGCGGCTCACAATGAGCAGTTCTTC.

The rearrangement uses TRBV19 and TRBJ1-2; possibly TRBD1 for D (6 bases). Between the trimmed V and J ends, which lost 4 bases and 4 bases, there was a span of 13 bases. CDR1 LNHDA and CDR2 SQIVND come from the germline V gene (reference sequence). The CDR3 is 14 amino acids. The CDR3: CASSSGQLPYGYTF. The CDR3 coding sequence is TGTGCCAGTAGTAGCGGACAGCTACCCTATGGCTACACCTTC.

The V call is TRBV7-9, the J call TRBJ2-4, with D perhaps matching TRBD1 (5 bases). Germline values: CDR1 SEHNR, CDR2 FQNEAQ (reference sequence). The CDR3 extends over 13 amino acids. Between the trimmed V and J ends, which lost 7 bases and 0 bases, there was a span of 7 bases. CDR3 nucleotide sequence: TGTGCCAGCACAGGGATAGCCAAAAACATTCAGTACTTC. Its translation: CASTGIAKNIQYF.

This clonotype came up a few times. This chain connects TRBV15 to TRBJ2-2, with D unresolved. The V gene lost 5 bases and the J gene lost 2 bases, with 12 bases spanning the gap. The germline V gene has CDR1 LNHNV and CDR2 YYDKDF (reference sequence). The CDR3 length is 15 residues. The CDR3 is CATSGRIDNTGELFF. DNA of the CDR3: TGTGCCACCAGCGGACGGATAGATAACACCGGGGAGCTGTTTTTT.